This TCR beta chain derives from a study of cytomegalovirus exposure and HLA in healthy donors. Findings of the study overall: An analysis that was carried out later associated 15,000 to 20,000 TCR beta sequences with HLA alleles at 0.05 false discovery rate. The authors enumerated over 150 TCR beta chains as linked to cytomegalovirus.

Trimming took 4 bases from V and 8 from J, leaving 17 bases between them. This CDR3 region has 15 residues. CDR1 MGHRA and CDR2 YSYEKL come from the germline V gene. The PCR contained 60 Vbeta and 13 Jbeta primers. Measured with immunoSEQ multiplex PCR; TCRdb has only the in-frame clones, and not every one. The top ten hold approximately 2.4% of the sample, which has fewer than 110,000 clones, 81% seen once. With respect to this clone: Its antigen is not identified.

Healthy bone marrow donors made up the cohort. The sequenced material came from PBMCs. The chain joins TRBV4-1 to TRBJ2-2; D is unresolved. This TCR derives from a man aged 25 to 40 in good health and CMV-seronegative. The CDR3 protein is CASSPRRPTGGELFF. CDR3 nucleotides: TGCGCCAGCAGCCCGCGGAGACCTACCGGAGGGGAGCTGTTTTTT.